Listed below are T cell receptor beta chains from one sample, sequenced in a study of cytomegalovirus exposure and HLA in healthy donors. The method was immunoSEQ multiplex PCR; TCRdb's version includes in-frame clones alone and lacks a portion of them. The sample has just under 250,000 clones; 82% are singletons. The sample consisted of PBMCs. These receptors originate from a woman aged 40 to 50 in good health and CMV-seropositive. CDR3s include the opening cysteine and the closing phenylalanine or tryptophan. D genes are given only for firm matches. Size is omitted from some rows. Given values are once, few, many or a class for expanded clones.

TGTGCCAGCAGCTTAGACGGACGGGGCACCGGGGAGCTGTTTTTT	CASSLDGRGTGELFF	-	TRBJ2-2	-	TRBV7-2
TGTGCCAGCAGGACCGAGGTCGGGTATGACTCACCCCTCCACTTT	CASRTEVGYDSPLHF	-	TRBJ1-6	-	TRBV2
TGTGCCATCAGTGAGGGAAATGCGGGAAGCTCCTACGAGCAGTACTTC	CAISEGNAGSSYEQYF	-	TRBJ2-7	-	TRBV10-3
TGTGCCAGCAGTTTGGGCGTTAAAATGAACACTGAAGCTTTCTTT	CASSLGVKMNTEAFF	-	TRBJ1-1	-	TRBV27
TGTGCCAGCAGCCAAGATGAACTAGCGGTAGGGTACAATGAGCAGTTCTTC	CASSQDELAVGYNEQFF	TRBD2	TRBJ2-1	-	TRBV4-2
TGTGCCTGGAGCGATATCCAGGAAAAACTGTTTTTT	CAWSDIQEKLFF	-	TRBJ1-4	-	TRBV30
TGCGCCAGCAGCTTCCAGTCTCTTACAGGTGAAGCTTTCTTT	CASSFQSLTGEAFF	-	TRBJ1-1	-	TRBV5-1
TGTGCCAGCAGCTTCACTCTAACGTGGAATGAGCAGTTCTTC	CASSFTLTWNEQFF	-	TRBJ2-1	-	TRBV7-2
TGTGCCAGCCTCCCGCAACTAGCGGGGGGAGAGCAGTTCTTC	CASLPQLAGGEQFF	TRBD2	TRBJ2-1	-	TRBV5-4
TGCGCCAGCAGCTTGGAATGGCTAGCGGGAGTTGATGAGCAGTTCTTC	CASSLEWLAGVDEQFF	TRBD2	TRBJ2-1	-	TRBV5-1
TGTGCCAGCAGTTGGACAGACACTGAAGCTTTCTTT	CASSWTDTEAFF	-	TRBJ1-1	few	TRBV6-1
TGTTCCAGCAGCTCCAACTTAGGCGGGATTGGCGAGCAGTACTTC	CSSSSNLGGIGEQYF	-	TRBJ2-7	-	TRBV7-9
TGTGCCAGCAGCCAATCGAGAACCGCCGAACCCTATGGCTACACCTTC	CASSQSRTAEPYGYTF	-	TRBJ1-2	-	TRBV16
TGTGCCTGGAGTCCTAGGAGCGAGCAGTACTTC	CAWSPRSEQYF	-	TRBJ2-7	-	TRBV30
TGTGCCAGCAGCTTCTTACGCAGGGGTGACGAGCAGTACTTC	CASSFLRRGDEQYF	-	TRBJ2-7	few	TRBV7-9
TGCGCCAGCAGCCACAATCTAGCTAGCGGGGACACCGGGGAGCTGTTTTTT	CASSHNLASGDTGELFF	TRBD2	TRBJ2-2	-	TRBV4-3
TGTGCCAGAAGCTCCATGGGACAGGGAGGGACCATATATTTT	CARSSMGQGGTIYF	TRBD1	TRBJ1-3	-	TRBV5-3
TGTGCCTGGGCCATAGGCGGGAGCGGCACAGATACGCAGTATTTT	CAWAIGGSGTDTQYF	TRBD2	TRBJ2-3	-	TRBV30
TGCGCCAGCAGCTCTGGGGGGGGAAATCAGCCCCAGCATTTT	CASSSGGGNQPQHF	-	TRBJ1-5	-	TRBV5-1
TGTGCCAGCAGCTTAGAGTCTATTTACGAGCAGTACTTC	CASSLESIYEQYF	-	TRBJ2-7	-	TRBV7-2
TGCGCCAGCAGCCAAACTACAGGGAACACTGAAGCTTTCTTT	CASSQTTGNTEAFF	-	TRBJ1-1	-	TRBV5-1
TGTGCCAGCAGTTACTCGTCACGGGGAAGGGACACTGAAGCTTTCTTT	CASSYSSRGRDTEAFF	-	TRBJ1-1	-	TRBV6-5
TGTGCCAGCAGTGAAGCGCAGGGCCGTCAGCCCCAGCATTTT	CASSEAQGRQPQHF	-	TRBJ1-5	-	TRBV2
TGTGCCAGCAGCACCCGACTAGCGGGGGCCTACACAGATACGCAGTATTTT	CASSTRLAGAYTDTQYF	TRBD2	TRBJ2-3	-	TRBV13
TGTGCCAGCAGTAAGGGACAGGGGAGAGAGACCCAGTACTTC	CASSKGQGRETQYF	TRBD1	TRBJ2-5	-	TRBV6-6
TGCGCCAGCAGCCAAGATACAGCCTCTGGAAACACCATATATTTT	CASSQDTASGNTIYF	-	TRBJ1-3	-	TRBV4-1
TGCGCCAGCAGTCTCCTGACAGACAGATCCTACGAGCAGTACTTC	CASSLLTDRSYEQYF	-	TRBJ2-7	-	TRBV5-1
TGTGCCATCAGTGAGTCTGATGGGGAAGGGGGAGCTTTCTTT	CAISESDGEGGAFF	-	TRBJ1-1	-	TRBV10-3
TGTGCCAGCAGTTCTGACAGCCCTAGCAATCAGCCCCAGCATTTT	CASSSDSPSNQPQHF	-	TRBJ1-5	-	TRBV2
TGCAGCGTTGAATCCCTAGCGGGAAGCACAGATACGCAGTATTTT	CSVESLAGSTDTQYF	TRBD2	TRBJ2-3	-	TRBV29-1
TGTGCCAGTAGTACAAGGATTCCGGGACAGGGGGCTTATGAGCAGTTCTTC	CASSTRIPGQGAYEQFF	TRBD1	TRBJ2-1	once	TRBV19
TGTGCCAGCAGCGTACAGGGAGATAAAGCTTTCTTT	CASSVQGDKAFF	-	TRBJ1-1	few	TRBV7-9
TGTGCCAGCAGTGGACCGGACAGCTATAATTCACCCCTCCACTTT	CASSGPDSYNSPLHF	-	TRBJ1-6	-	TRBV14
TGTGCCAGCAGTTCCGGGACAGGGGGCAGAAACTACGAGCAGTACTTC	CASSSGTGGRNYEQYF	TRBD1	TRBJ2-7	-	TRBV2
TGTGCCAGCAGCTTCATAGGGGCGTCGAATTCACCCCTCCACTTT	CASSFIGASNSPLHF	-	TRBJ1-6	once	TRBV7-3
TGTGCCAGCAGTGACGGGACAGGGGGCCGGTATGAGCAGTTCTTC	CASSDGTGGRYEQFF	TRBD1	TRBJ2-1	few	TRBV6-1
TGTGCTAGCAGGAATGGACAGGGTGACCAAGAGACCCAGTACTTC	CASRNGQGDQETQYF	TRBD1	TRBJ2-5	-	TRBV6-5
TGTGCCAGCAGTGAGTCCCGATCGGGTAACACTGAAGCTTTCTTT	CASSESRSGNTEAFF	-	TRBJ1-1	-	TRBV6-4
TGTGCCAGCAGCTTCGGGACAGGGGGGACAGATACGCAGTATTTT	CASSFGTGGTDTQYF	TRBD1	TRBJ2-3	-	TRBV7-3
TGTGCCTGGATCGCGTCCGCTAACTATGGCTACACCTTC	CAWIASANYGYTF	-	TRBJ1-2	-	TRBV30
TGTGCCAGCAGCTTAGCGCTGGGCAGCACAGATACGCAGTATTTT	CASSLALGSTDTQYF	-	TRBJ2-3	-	TRBV7-6
TGTGCCAGCAGCTTGGGGTGGGCTCGAGAGACCCAGTACTTC	CASSLGWARETQYF	-	TRBJ2-5	-	TRBV5-5
TGCGCCAGCAGCCACCCCTTTGGGCTAGCGGGTCCCACAAGGGGGTCCTACGAGCAGTACTTC	CASSHPFGLAGPTRGSYEQYF	TRBD2	TRBJ2-7	-	TRBV4-1
TGTGCCACCAGAGAGGGACAGGCTCGAATGAGGGATGAGCAGTTCTTC	CATREGQARMRDEQFF	TRBD1	TRBJ2-1	-	TRBV15
TGTGCCAGCAGCGTATCTAGCGGGGGTTTCAATGAGCAGTTCTTC	CASSVSSGGFNEQFF	TRBD2	TRBJ2-1	-	TRBV7-3
TGTGCCAGCAGCCAAGACAGGGTAGGCGGGGAGCTGTTTTTT	CASSQDRVGGELFF	-	TRBJ2-2	-	TRBV14